One and the same sample provided the 8 T cell receptor beta chains below, sequenced in a study of shared clonotypes between healthy human individuals. TCRdb's table, derived via immunoSEQ multiplex PCR, lists solely in-frame clones and lacks some. Seen here are about 1.9 million clones, roughly 93% observed once, and the top ten hold more than 1.5%. CD8 cells classed as naive were CD45RO-negative and positively selected for CCR7, excluding terminally differentiated effector memory CD45RA+ cells. Sequencing input: naive CD8+ T cells from PBMCs. The source is a man aged 18 to 35 in good health. Some clones in this sample may be carry-over from other donors' samples.

The chain is built from TRBV6-6 and TRBJ1-2; no clear D. The CDR3 has 15 amino acids. The germline V and J ends were trimmed by 6 bases and 5 bases, with 19 bases remaining between them. The germline gives CDR1 MNHNY, CDR2 SVGAGI (reference sequence). The CDR3 DNA reads as TGTGCCAGCAGGGGGAAGGAGGGCTTGAGATATGGCTACACCTTC. Encoded protein: CASRGKEGLRYGYTF.

J is TRBJ2-3 and V is TRBV2; D may match TRBD1 or TRBD2 (6 bases each). The CDR3 is made up of 17 amino acids. From germline, CDR1 is SNHLY and CDR2 FYNNEI. Trimming took 5 bases from V and 2 from J, leaving 20 bases between them. The CDR3 DNA reads TGTGCCAGCAGTCCAAAGAGGGGGGCCTTTCTCACAGATACGCAGTATTTT. The encoded protein is CASSPKRGAFLTDTQYF.

V and J are TRBV19 and TRBJ1-5; the match to TRBD1 covers 9 bases. V shed 1 base and J 2 bases; nucleotides not matched to a gene: 3. Germline loops: CDR1 LNHDA, CDR2 SQIVND (reference sequence). CDR3 length equals 16 residues. The CDR3 here is CASSIGWTGGNQPQHF. The DNA of the CDR3 is TGTGCCAGTAGTATAGGGTGGACAGGGGGCAATCAGCCCCAGCATTTT.

The chain joins TRBV5-5 to TRBJ2-3; TRBD2 is a possible D gene (5 bases). With 2 bases removed from V and 3 bases from J, the gap between germline ends came to 13 bases. Germline V gene data show CDR1 as SGHKS and CDR2 as YYEKEE (reference sequence). CDR3 length: 15 amino acids. DNA for the CDR3: TGTGCCAGCAGCTTATGGCACCGGAGGACAGATACGCAGTATTTT. Residues: CASSLWHRRTDTQYF.

The V gene is TRBV13, the J gene TRBJ2-4; 8 bases map to TRBD2. There are 16 residues in the CDR3. V lost 5 bases and J lost 7; bases outside the gene matches: 13. The germline gives CDR1 PRHDT, CDR2 FYEKMQ (reference sequence). DNA of the CDR3: TGTGCCAGCAGCCGAAGGGCCGGGAGGGCCAGGAACATTCAGTACTTC. Translation gives CASSRRAGRARNIQYF.

The CDR3 sequence is CASSQSTGTGHTDTQYF. For the CDR3, the DNA is TGTGCCAGCTCACAATCGACAGGGACGGGACACACAGATACGCAGTATTTT. The gene calls are TRBV18 and TRBJ2-3; 7 bases map to TRBD1. CDR1 is KGHSH and CDR2 is LQKENI in the germline V gene. V gave up 4 bases and J gave up 2 bases; unmatched junction bases: 12. This CDR3 comprises 17 residues.

The CDR3 loop is CASSEVGWDSSYEQYF. The CDR3 region has the DNA TGTGCCAGCAGTGAAGTCGGCTGGGACTCTAGCTACGAGCAGTACTTC. This chain joins TRBV6-1 and TRBJ2-7, with D perhaps matching TRBD2 (6 bases). The CDR3 length is 16 residues. V dropped 1 base and J dropped 3 bases, with 16 bases sitting between them. Germline V lookup: CDR1 MNHNS, CDR2 SASEGT.

This chain links TRBV27 with TRBJ2-7; a possible D gene is TRBD1 (6 bases). Between the trimmed V and J ends, which lost 6 bases and 2 bases, there was a span of 14 bases. The CDR3 loop spans 14 amino acids. The germline gives CDR1 MNHEY, CDR2 SMNVEV (reference sequence). CDR3 sequence reads: CASSTFTGTYEQYF. Here the CDR3 DNA reads TGTGCCAGCAGCACCTTCACAGGGACCTACGAGCAGTACTTC.